This is a list of T cell receptor beta chains from one sample in a study of graft-versus-host responses after intestinal transplantation. TCRdb's copy holds only in-frame clones and misses some; the assay was immunoSEQ multiplex PCR. The data show 130,000 or so clones, about nine tenths seen once. Antigens for these TCRs are unknown. The sample here was unstimulated CD4+ T cells sorted from spleen or lymph node cells, taken before intestinal transplant. The origin of the receptors is a human donor who received an intestinal transplant. The CDR3 runs from the conserved cysteine through the conserved F or W.

J	V	CDR3
TRBJ1-1	TRBV6-5	CASSYPGDNAEAFF
TRBJ1-1	TRBV10-3	CAISVGTEAFF
TRBJ2-1	TRBV7-3	CASSPRGTYGQFF
TRBJ2-3	TRBV18	CASSPGPSTDTQYF
TRBJ2-7	TRBV4-2	CASSQEISTGGGYEQYF
TRBJ2-6	TRBV5-5	CASSPGKEGIWVLTF
TRBJ1-5	TRBV6-1	CASSSRDRVGQPQHF
TRBJ1-1	TRBV4-1	CASSQEARANTEAFF
TRBJ1-5	TRBV28	CASSLDSNQPQHF
TRBJ2-7	TRBV9	CASSRTDYEQYF
TRBJ2-1	TRBV13	CASSLYWREVYNEQFF
TRBJ2-1	TRBV14	CASSQDRPGRETLEEQFF
TRBJ1-1	TRBV6-1	CASSEGFGTAKAFF
TRBJ2-7	TRBV2	CASSRDRGSYEQYF
TRBJ1-2	TRBV28	CASSWAVGGSSNGYTF
TRBJ2-7	TRBV5-6	CASRPEAGTSGFYEQYF
TRBJ1-6	TRBV18	CASSLRTGDGPLHF
TRBJ2-1	TRBV5-1	CASSSGLAGVDEQFF
TRBJ2-7	TRBV27	CASSLSDETTYEQYF
TRBJ1-5	TRBV5-6	CASSPRGVGNQPQHF
TRBJ2-7	TRBV7-2	CASSLSGPSSYEQYF
TRBJ1-3	TRBV5-1	CASSSKGPGGNTIYF
TRBJ2-5	TRBV5-8	CASSHGTGQETQYF
TRBJ2-2	TRBV27	CASSLWRENTGELFF
TRBJ2-5	TRBV9	CASSSGTSGRARETQYF
TRBJ1-1	TRBV30	CAWSVGGEAFF
TRBJ2-7	TRBV5-1	CASSPRQDLSYEQYF
TRBJ2-7	TRBV5-4	CASSLLGTGAYEQYF
TRBJ2-1	TRBV19	CASSTSGGEQFF
TRBJ2-7	TRBV27	CASRFGQGPSYEQYF
TRBJ2-7	TRBV18	CASSQDHGSTYEQYF
TRBJ1-4	TRBV18	CASSPTGRDEKLFF
TRBJ1-2	TRBV28	CASSERQGARGYTF
TRBJ2-7	TRBV28	CASKSGTREQYF
TRBJ1-1	TRBV7-6	CASSLALGYEAFF